Below, 8 T cell receptor beta chains from the same sample are listed, as sequenced in a study of CD8 T cells in ankylosing spondylitis. TCRdb ran MiXCR on the 5' RACE reads and lists one entry per CDR3 protein. The table records 250,000 or so distinct CDR3 sequences, 15% to 20% of them present only once. The sample was blood, either unsorted or a sorted T cell fraction (not recorded which). All receptors come from a male donor with ankylosing spondylitis or in good health (not recorded which).

This clonotype was picked up a small number of times. V is TRBV29-1 and J is TRBJ2-5; 11 bases map to TRBD2. After removal of 6 bases from V and 5 bases from J, the junction contained 8 bases not matched to a gene. The CDR3 runs 14 residues. Germline lookup yields CDR1 SQVTM and CDR2 ANQGSEA. The DNA for the CDR3 is TGCAGCGTGGAACTAGCGGGAGTAACGGAGACCCAGTACTTC. Translation gives CSVELAGVTETQYF.

There are many counts of this clonotype. The chain has TRBV12-3 or TRBV12-4 and TRBJ2-1; D is perhaps TRBD1 (6 bases). The V end was cut by 6 bases, the J end by 3 bases, with 12 bases between. This CDR3 comprises 14 residues. The CDR3 DNA sequence: TGTGCCAGCAGCCCCCAAGGGGGCTACAATGAGCAGTTCTTC. It codes for CASSPQGGYNEQFF.

This clonotype appeared many times. This sequence joins TRBV4-1 and TRBJ2-5, with 7 bases matching TRBD1. Per germline, CDR1 MGHRA and CDR2 YSYEKL. The trim removed 0 bases at V and 5 bases at J, leaving 6 bases unmatched. This CDR3 is 15 amino acids long. The CDR3 coding sequence is TGCGCCAGCAGCCAAGATAACAGGGGTTCTGAGACCCAGTACTTC. This sequence encodes CASSQDNRGSETQYF.

The chain's CDR3 is CAWSVTSGTNEQFF. The CDR3 DNA sequence: TGTGCCTGGAGTGTAACTAGCGGGACAAATGAGCAGTTCTTC. The gene calls are TRBV30 and TRBJ2-1; 10 positions agree with TRBD2. The CDR3 totals 14 residues. Germline V CDR1 and CDR2: GTSNPN, SVGIG (reference sequence). Trimming took 0 bases from V and 7 from J; bases not matched to a gene: 3.

The chain uses TRBV20-1 and TRBJ2-1; D possibly corresponds to TRBD2 (6 bases). Trimming took 6 bases from V and 1 from J, leaving 22 bases between them. Germline V gene lookup returns CDR1 DFQATT and CDR2 SNEGSKA (reference sequence). There are 17 residues in the CDR3. CDR3 in DNA: TGCAGTGCCGAGTGGCGGGACCGGCTTTGGTCCTACAATGAGCAGTTCTTC. Amino acids: CSAEWRDRLWSYNEQFF.

This clonotype was found a few times. The chain recombines TRBV7-9 with TRBJ2-7; 8 nucleotides align to TRBD1. With V trimmed by 5 bases and J by 3 bases, 6 bases remained unmatched. The CDR3 has 14 residues. In germline, CDR1 is SEHNR, CDR2 FQNEAQ (reference sequence). Here the CDR3 reads CASSHVDRDYEQYF. CDR3 bases: TGTGCCAGCAGCCATGTGGACAGGGACTACGAGCAGTACTTC.

This sequence joins TRBV29-1 and TRBJ2-7; D is tentatively TRBD1 or TRBD2 (5 bases each). The CDR3 covers 12 residues. Germline V gives CDR1 SQVTM, CDR2 ANQGSEA. Trimming took 6 bases from V and 5 from J, leaving 14 bases between them. The CDR3 DNA is TGCAGCGTCCGGGACCTAGCCCACGAGCAGTACTTC. Its translation is CSVRDLAHEQYF.

This clonotype was seen a few times. The V and J genes are TRBV20-1 and TRBJ2-3; D is uncertain. CDR3 length: 14 amino acids. V was trimmed by 0 bases and J by 0 bases, leaving 7 bases between them. CDR1 is DFQATT, CDR2 SNEGSKA, per germline (reference sequence). CDR3 nucleotide sequence: TGCAGTGCTAGAGATGCGGATAGCACAGATACGCAGTATTTT. This gives the protein CSARDADSTDTQYF.